This T cell receptor delta chain originates from a study of TRDV2 sequences in healthy donors (TCRdb year 2020). Background for the entire study: Fewer than 25 single-cell-derived gamma9delta2 T cell clones spanning the full range of antitumor activity were TCR-sequenced and traced within the bulk repertoire.

Concerning this clone itself: Its antigen specificity is not known. Base qualities are not at hand, and no much larger clone is one base apart.

Receptors were amplified or captured by PCR. The sequencing machine was an Illumina MiSeq. Per the original workflow: In reporting clonotype frequencies of the TRDV repertoire, clonotypes with just one read were left out. TCRdb called clones anew from the public reads via CATT; matching DNA rows were later pooled. The V and J calls were determined by TCRdb, not by the authors. This sample holds thousands of delta-chain clones; 63% were observed only once. The leading ten clones occupy 12% to 15% of the sample. To follow how often functionally characterized gamma9delta2 T cell clones showed up, the researchers ran bulk sequencing on complete TCR delta chain (Vdelta2) repertoires. Peripheral blood of anonymous healthy donors was obtained by purchase from the Dutch blood bank. The gamma9delta2 T cells analyzed in the study were derived from peripheral blood of healthy donors. Overall study outcomes, separate from this receptor: The TCRdelta clonotypes of several highly reactive clones appeared rare, since those clonotypes could not be detected in the bulk sequencing data from the donors of those clones. The observed TCRdelta repertoires were strongly focused, but the frequency of each clonotype showed no correlation with the antitumor functional potential of the corresponding clone.

Trimming removed 0 bases from V and 0 bases from J; the gene matches leave 12 bases unexplained. The germline V gene gives CDR1 as GEAIGNYY and CDR2 as EKD. Spanning cysteine to phenylalanine, the CDR3 consists of 19 amino acids. Only CDR3 DNA remains: 57 bases, in frame from the first base. The sequence derives from a human donor in good health. The sequencing sample was made of Vd2+ gamma-delta T cells from blood. In light of the paper, this sample's cell subset or site label describes: TCR Vdelta2-expressing (gamma9delta2) T cells. The V and J segments used are TRDV2 and TRDJ1; 10 middle bases align to TRDD3. The nucleotides are TGTGCCTGTGACACCCTTAACACTGGGGGATCCCCTTACACCGATAAACTCATCTTT. This sequence encodes CACDTLNTGGSPYTDKLIF.